This T cell receptor beta chain came from a study of blood T cell repertoires in COVID-19. Across the study: Collection of acute and convalescent COVID-19 samples took place in the United States, Italy and Spain.

Between the trimmed V and J ends, which lost 0 bases and 2 bases, there was a span of 8 bases. The germline V gene encodes CDR1 SGHNT and CDR2 YYREEE (reference sequence). The CDR3 sequence is 14 residues long. Some clones are missing from TCRdb's copy, which holds only in-frame ones; the method was immunoSEQ multiplex PCR. The sample records roughly 240,000 clones, 70% to 90% being singletons. Sequencing was carried out using peripheral blood. This chain joins TRBV5-4 and TRBJ1-1; tentatively, D is TRBD1 (5 bases). The sequence was obtained from a man aged 55 to 70 who had recovered from COVID-19. The DNA for the CDR3 is TGTGCCAGCAGCTTGGTAGGGGCCAACACTGAAGCTTTCTTT. It codes for CASSLVGANTEAFF. The full variable domain, rest sourced from reference TRBV5-4 and TRBJ1-1, is ETGVTQSPTHLIKTRGQQVTLRCSSQSGHNTVSWYQQALGQGPQFIFQYYREEENGRGNFPPRFSGLQFPNYSSELNVNALELDDSALYLCASSLVGANTEAFFGQGTRLTVV.